Described below is a single T cell receptor (beta chain) sequence and its context. Its antigen is undetermined. The data stem from a study of blood T cells in healthy people across ages. The study's findings and limits: Long-lived donors had more naive CD4+ cells and higher diversity than aged donors.

The second PCR ran roughly 6 to 11 cycles with a sample-barcoded 5' primer and J-beta primers. No fewer than 3 million CDR3-containing paired-end reads came from each sample. TCRdb re-analysed the 5' RACE reads in MiXCR, keeping a single row per CDR3 protein. The table shows about a million distinct CDR3 sequences, with about 51% occurring only once. The CDR3 runs to 14 residues. V shed 4 bases, J shed 7 bases, and the junction held 3 bases outside the gene matches. The germline gives CDR1 MNHNY, CDR2 SVGAGI (reference sequence). The receptor's source is a woman aged 60-75 years in good health. The specimen sequenced was blood. The rearrangement uses TRBV6-6 and TRBJ2-2, with 10 bases that match TRBD1. The CDR3 nucleotides read TGTGCCAGCAGTTTGGACAGGGGGGACGGGGAGCTGTTTTTT. It yields the protein CASSLDRGDGELFF.